These 9 T cell receptor beta chains were sequenced from one sample in a study of blood T cell repertoires in COVID-19. Sequencing used immunoSEQ multiplex PCR; TCRdb keeps in-frame clones, though not all of them. The sample lists about 150,000 clones, over 80% seen once, with about 5% in the top ten. The sequenced sample was PBMCs or T cells enriched from blood (not recorded which). These receptors originate from a man between 65 and 80 years old who had been exposed to COVID-19.

Concerning this clone itself: This CDR3 is also generated by other DNA sequences in the sample. V gene TRBV9 combines with J gene TRBJ2-7; possible D gene TRBD2, 6 bases. The germline gives CDR1 SGDLS, CDR2 YYNGEE. V dropped 2 bases and J dropped 0 bases, with 9 bases sitting between them. The length of the CDR3 is 14 residues. CDR3 protein: CASSVGGDSYEQYF. The CDR3 DNA follows: TGTGCCAGCAGCGTCGGCGGGGACTCCTACGAGCAGTACTTC.

This chain uses TRBV21-1 with TRBJ1-5. TRBV21-1 corresponds to a pseudogene. The CDR3 spans 14 residues. In DNA, the CDR3 is TGTGCCAGCAGCAAGTGGGGGGGGAATCAGCCCCAGCATTTT. This translates into CASSKWGGNQPQHF.

The chain uses TRBV5-4 and TRBJ1-2; 10 nucleotides agree with TRBD1. Trimming cost V 0 bases and J 6 bases; bases outside gene matches: 14. Germline CDR1 reads SGHNT; CDR2 reads YYREEE (reference sequence). The CDR3 is 18 amino acids. In nucleotides, the CDR3 is TGTGCCAGCAGCTTGGGGGGCCTGACAGGGGGCCGGTATAATGGCTACACCTTC. Translating it yields CASSLGGLTGGRYNGYTF.

The chain carries TRBV24-1 and TRBJ2-7; maybe TRBD2 (5 bases). From germline, CDR1 is KGHDR and CDR2 SFDVKD. CDR3 size: 14 residues. V lost 7 bases and J 5 bases, leaving 17 bases between the germline ends. The CDR3 sequence: CATRIRDFGDEQYF. The CDR3 DNA reads as TGTGCCACCAGAATCCGGGATTTCGGGGACGAGCAGTACTTC.

This clone occurred a few times. The chain couples TRBV6-5 to TRBJ1-1; no clear D gene. This CDR3 has 14 residues. The germline CDR1 and CDR2 sequences are MNHEY and SVGAGI. The V and J ends lost 5 bases and 4 bases respectively, with 14 bases between them. The CDR3 DNA is TGTGCCAGCAGTCTAGTTGATGACGGCACTGAAGCTTTCTTT. Translating it yields CASSLVDDGTEAFF.

The V gene is TRBV30, the J gene TRBJ1-6; D gene ambiguous. The CDR3 totals 14 residues. Between the trimmed V and J ends, which lost 1 base and 0 bases, there was a span of 4 bases. Germline V gene sequence: CDR1 GTSNPN, CDR2 SVGIG (reference sequence). In DNA, the CDR3 is TGTGCCTGGAGTGCTCGCTCCTATAATTCACCCCTCCACTTT. It codes for CAWSARSYNSPLHF. The full variable domain, with the rest looked up from reference TRBV30 and TRBJ1-6, is SQTIHQWPATLVQPVGSPLSLECTVEGTSNPNLYWYRQAAGRGLQLLFYSVGIGQISSEVPQNLSASRPQDRQFILSSKKLLLSDSGFYLCAWSARSYNSPLHFGNGTRLTVT.

The chain joins TRBV7-2 to TRBJ2-1, with D perhaps matching TRBD2 (6 bases). This CDR3 comprises 16 residues. Trimming took off 5 bases at V and 0 bases at J, with 14 bases between the two ends. CDR1 is SGHTA and CDR2 is FQGNSA in the germline V gene. CDR3 coding DNA: TGTGCCAGCAGCCAGCGGAGGGTCAGCTCCTACAATGAGCAGTTCTTC. Translation gives CASSQRRVSSYNEQFF.

Comments on this clone: Other DNA sequences from this sample encode an identical CDR3 as well. The chain uses TRBV18 and TRBJ1-6; 8 bases are shared with TRBD1. From germline, CDR1 is KGHSH and CDR2 LQKENI. The junction had 2 bases not matched to a gene; V was cut back by 3 bases and J by 7 bases. The CDR3 sequence is 14 residues long. The CDR3 sequence is CASSPQGANSPLHF. DNA of the CDR3: TGTGCCAGCTCACCGCAGGGGGCCAATTCACCCCTCCACTTT.

This chain links TRBV6-5 with TRBJ2-3; 9 bases align to TRBD2. The junction had 6 bases not matched to a gene; V was cut back by 2 bases and J by 9 bases. Germline CDR1 reads MNHEY; CDR2 reads SVGAGI. The CDR3 is made up of 14 amino acids. CDR3 sequence: CASSYLTGLATQYF. DNA of the CDR3: TGTGCCAGCAGTTACCTAACGGGACTAGCAACGCAGTATTTT.